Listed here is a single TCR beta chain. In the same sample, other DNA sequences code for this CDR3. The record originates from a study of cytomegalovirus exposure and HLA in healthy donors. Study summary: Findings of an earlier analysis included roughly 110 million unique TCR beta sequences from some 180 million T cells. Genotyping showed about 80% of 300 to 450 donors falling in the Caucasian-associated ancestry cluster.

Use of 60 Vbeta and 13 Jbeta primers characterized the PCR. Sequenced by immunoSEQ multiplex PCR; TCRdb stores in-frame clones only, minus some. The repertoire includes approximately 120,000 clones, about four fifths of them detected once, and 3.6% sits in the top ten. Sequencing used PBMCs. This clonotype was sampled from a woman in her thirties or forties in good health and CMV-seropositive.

CDR3 sequence (DNA): TGCGCCAGCAGGGCCTACTTAGCTAAGTACGAGCAGTACTTC. Amino acid sequence: CASRAYLAKYEQYF. The gene calls are TRBV10-2 and TRBJ2-7; D ambiguous. CDR1 and CDR2 from the germline V gene are WSHSY and SAAADI. This CDR3 is 14 amino acids long. V dropped 6 bases and J dropped 4 bases, with 16 bases sitting between them.